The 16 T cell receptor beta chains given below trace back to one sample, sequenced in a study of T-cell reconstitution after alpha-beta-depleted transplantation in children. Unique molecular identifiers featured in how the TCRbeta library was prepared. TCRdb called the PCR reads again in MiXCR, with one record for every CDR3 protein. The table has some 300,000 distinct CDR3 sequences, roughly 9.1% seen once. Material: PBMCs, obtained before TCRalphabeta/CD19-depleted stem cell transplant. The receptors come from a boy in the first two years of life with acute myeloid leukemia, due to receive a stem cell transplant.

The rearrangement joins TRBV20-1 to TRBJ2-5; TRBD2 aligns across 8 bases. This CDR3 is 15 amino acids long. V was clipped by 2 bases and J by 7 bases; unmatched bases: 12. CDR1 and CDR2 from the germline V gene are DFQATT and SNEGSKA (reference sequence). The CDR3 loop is CSARKAGDKGGTQYF. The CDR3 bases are TGCAGTGCTAGAAAAGCGGGGGATAAGGGAGGGACCCAGTACTTC.

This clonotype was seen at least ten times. The DNA for the CDR3 is TGTGCCATCAGGGAGGGTCAAGATCAGCCCCAGCATTTT. This codes for CAIREGQDQPQHF. This chain links TRBV10-3 with TRBJ1-5, with unresolved D. From germline, CDR1 is ENHRY and CDR2 SYGVKD. This CDR3 is built from 13 residues. With 6 bases removed from V and 5 bases from J, the gap between germline ends came to 11 bases.

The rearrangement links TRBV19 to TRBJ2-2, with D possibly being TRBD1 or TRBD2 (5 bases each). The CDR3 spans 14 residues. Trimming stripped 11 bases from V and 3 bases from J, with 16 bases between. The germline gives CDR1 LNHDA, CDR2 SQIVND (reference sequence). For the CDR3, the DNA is TGTGCCTCGGGGAGCAGGGCGGACACCGGGGAGCTGTTTTTT. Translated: CASGSRADTGELFF.

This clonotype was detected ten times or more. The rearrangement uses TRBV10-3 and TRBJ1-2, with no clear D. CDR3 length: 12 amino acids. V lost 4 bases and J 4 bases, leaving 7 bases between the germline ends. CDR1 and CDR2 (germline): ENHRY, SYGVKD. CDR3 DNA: TGTGCCATCAGTGGCGGCTCCTATGGCTACACCTTC. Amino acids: CAISGGSYGYTF.

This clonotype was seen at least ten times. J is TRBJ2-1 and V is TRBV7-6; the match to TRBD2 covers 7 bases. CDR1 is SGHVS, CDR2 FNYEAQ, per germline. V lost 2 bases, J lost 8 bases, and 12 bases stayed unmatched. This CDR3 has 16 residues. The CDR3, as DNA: TGTGCCAGCAGCTTAAATAGTTTCCAGCGGGGTGATGAGCAGTTCTTC. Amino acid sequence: CASSLNSFQRGDEQFF.

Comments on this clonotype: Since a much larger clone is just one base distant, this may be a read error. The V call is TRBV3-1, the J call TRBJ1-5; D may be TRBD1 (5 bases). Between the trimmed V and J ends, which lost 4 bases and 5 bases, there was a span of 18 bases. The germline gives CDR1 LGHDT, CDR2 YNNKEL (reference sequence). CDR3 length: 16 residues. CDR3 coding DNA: TGTGCCAGCAGCCGAGGGGAGGGAAGAAATGATCAGCCCCAGCATTTT. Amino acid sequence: CASSRGEGRNDQPQHF.

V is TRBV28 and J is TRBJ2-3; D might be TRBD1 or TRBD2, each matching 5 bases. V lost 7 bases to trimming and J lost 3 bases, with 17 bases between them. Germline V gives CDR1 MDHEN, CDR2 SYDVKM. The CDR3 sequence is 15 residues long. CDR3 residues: CASTEVGGLTDTQYF. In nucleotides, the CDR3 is TGTGCCAGCACTGAGGTTGGGGGTCTGACAGATACGCAGTATTTT. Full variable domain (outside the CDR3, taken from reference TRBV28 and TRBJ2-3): DVKVTQSSRYLVKRTGEKVFLECVQDMDHENMFWYRQDPGLGLRLIYFSYDVKMKEKGDIPEGYSVSREKKERFSLILESASTNQTSMYLCASTEVGGLTDTQYFGPGTRLTVL.

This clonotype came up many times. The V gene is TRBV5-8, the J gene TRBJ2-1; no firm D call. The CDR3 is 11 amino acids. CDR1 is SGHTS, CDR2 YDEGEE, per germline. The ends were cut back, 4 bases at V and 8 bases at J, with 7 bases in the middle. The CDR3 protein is CASSPGHEQFF. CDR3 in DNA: TGTGCCAGCAGCCCCGGTCATGAGCAGTTCTTC.

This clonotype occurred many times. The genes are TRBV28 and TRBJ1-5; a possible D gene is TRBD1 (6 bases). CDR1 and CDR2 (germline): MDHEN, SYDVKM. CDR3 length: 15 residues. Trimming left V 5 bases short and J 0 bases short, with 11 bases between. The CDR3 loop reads CASSGTGYSNQPQHF. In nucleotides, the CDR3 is TGTGCCAGCAGTGGTACAGGGTATAGCAATCAGCCCCAGCATTTT.

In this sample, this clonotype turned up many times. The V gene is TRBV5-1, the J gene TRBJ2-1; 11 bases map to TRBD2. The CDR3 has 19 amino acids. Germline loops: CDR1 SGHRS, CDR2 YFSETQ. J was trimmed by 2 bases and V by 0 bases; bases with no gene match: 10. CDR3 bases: TGCGCCAGCAGCTTGGTTGGCGGACTAGCGGGTCCGGCCTACAATGAGCAGTTCTTC. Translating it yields CASSLVGGLAGPAYNEQFF.

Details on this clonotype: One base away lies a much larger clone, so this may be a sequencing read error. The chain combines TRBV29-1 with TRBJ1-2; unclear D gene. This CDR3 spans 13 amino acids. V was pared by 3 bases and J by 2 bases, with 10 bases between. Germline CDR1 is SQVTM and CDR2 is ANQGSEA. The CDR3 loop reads CSVDGGRNYGYTF. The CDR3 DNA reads TGCAGCGTTGACGGCGGGAGGAACTATGGCTACACCTTC.

In DNA, the CDR3 is TGTGCCAGCGGACAGGGAAGGGGTACGCAGTATTTT. Translating gives CASGQGRGTQYF. V and J are TRBV7-9 and TRBJ2-3; TRBD1 agrees at 8 bases. The germline V gene has CDR1 SEHNR and CDR2 FQNEAQ (reference sequence). The CDR3 runs to 12 residues. V trimming: 8 bases; J trimming: 8 bases; junction bases outside the gene matches: 6.

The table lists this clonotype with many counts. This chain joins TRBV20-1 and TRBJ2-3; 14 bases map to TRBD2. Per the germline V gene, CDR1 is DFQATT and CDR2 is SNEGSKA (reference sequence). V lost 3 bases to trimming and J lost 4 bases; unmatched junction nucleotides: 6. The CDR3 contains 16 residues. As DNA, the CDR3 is TGCAGTGCTAGCAGTCTGGGACTAGCGGGGGCAGATACGCAGTATTTT. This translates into CSASSLGLAGADTQYF.

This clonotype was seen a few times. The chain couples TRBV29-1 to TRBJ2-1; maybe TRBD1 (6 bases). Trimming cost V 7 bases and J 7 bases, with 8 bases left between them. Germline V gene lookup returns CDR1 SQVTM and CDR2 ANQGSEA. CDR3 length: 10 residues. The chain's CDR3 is CSGTANEQFF. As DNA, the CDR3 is TGCAGCGGGACAGCAAATGAGCAGTTCTTC.

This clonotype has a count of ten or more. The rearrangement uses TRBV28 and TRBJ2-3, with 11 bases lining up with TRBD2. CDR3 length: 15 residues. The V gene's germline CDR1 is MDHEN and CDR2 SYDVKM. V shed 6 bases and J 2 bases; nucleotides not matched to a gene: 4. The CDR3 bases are TGTGCCAGCAGCGGGGGACTAGCGGACACAGATACGCAGTATTTT. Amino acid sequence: CASSGGLADTDTQYF.

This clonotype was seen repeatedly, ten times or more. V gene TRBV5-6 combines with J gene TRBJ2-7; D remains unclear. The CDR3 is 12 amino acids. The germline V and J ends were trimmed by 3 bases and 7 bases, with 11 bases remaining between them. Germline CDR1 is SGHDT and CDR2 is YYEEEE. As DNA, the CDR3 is TGTGCCAGCAGCTCCTCCTCCCAAGAGCAGTACTTC. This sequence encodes CASSSSSQEQYF.